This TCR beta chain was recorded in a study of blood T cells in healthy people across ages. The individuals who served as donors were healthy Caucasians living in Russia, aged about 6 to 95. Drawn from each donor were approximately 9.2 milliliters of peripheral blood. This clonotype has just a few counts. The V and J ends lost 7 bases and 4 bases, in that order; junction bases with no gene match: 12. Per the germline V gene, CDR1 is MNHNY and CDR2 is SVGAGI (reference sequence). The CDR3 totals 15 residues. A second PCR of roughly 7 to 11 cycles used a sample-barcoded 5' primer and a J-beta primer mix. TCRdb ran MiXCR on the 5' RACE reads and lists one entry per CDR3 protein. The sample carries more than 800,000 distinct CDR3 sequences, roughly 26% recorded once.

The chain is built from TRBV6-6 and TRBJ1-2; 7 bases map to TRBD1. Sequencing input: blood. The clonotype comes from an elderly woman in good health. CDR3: CASTRDRVVVYGYTF. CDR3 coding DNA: TGTGCCAGCACCCGAGACAGGGTCGTCGTCTATGGCTACACCTTC.